This entry is about one T cell receptor beta chain. Deletions cut 3 bases from V and 3 bases from J, with 9 bases between. The length of the CDR3 is 13 residues. Germline V gene data show CDR1 as LNHDA and CDR2 as SQIVND (reference sequence). This sample is part of a study of blood T cell repertoires in COVID-19. Sequenced by immunoSEQ multiplex PCR; TCRdb stores in-frame clones only, minus some. The sample lists about 82,000 clones, around 78% occurring once. Sequencing input: peripheral blood. This TCR was recovered from a man between 60 and 70 years old with COVID-19, enrolled during active disease. This chain links TRBV19 with TRBJ2-7, with unresolved D. The chain's CDR3 is CASSMERGYEQYF. The CDR3 nucleotides are TGTGCCAGTAGTATGGAGCGTGGCTACGAGCAGTACTTC. Together with reference TRBV19 and TRBJ2-7, the CDR3 gives the full variable domain: DGGITQSPKYLFRKEGQNVTLSCEQNLNHDAMYWYRQDPGQGLRLIYYSQIVNDFQKGDIAEGYSVSREKKESFPLTVTSAQKNPTAFYLCASSMERGYEQYFGPGTRLTVT.